This T cell receptor (beta chain) was identified during a study of beta chain features in type 1 diabetes. Study conclusions and caveats: A moderate, significant TCRB CDR3 shortening appeared in type 1 diabetes across four CD4+ subsets.

Researchers reported sorting CD4+ naive, central memory, regulatory and stem cell-like memory cells via CD45RO/CCR7/CD25/CD127/CD95/CD27. The length of the CDR3 is 14 residues. V lost 4 bases, J lost 0 bases, and 8 bases lay in between. Germline V gene lookup returns CDR1 MGHDK and CDR2 SYGVNS. This clone was counted between two and nine times. Its antigen is undetermined. cDNA synthesis used the whole RNA isolate, giving expressed TCRB sequences. The assay was immunoSEQ multiplex PCR, and TCRdb's table has in-frame clones only and misses some. The sample has about 150,000 clones; over 8.5% are singletons.

This chain uses TRBV25-1 with TRBJ2-3, with unresolved D. The sequence was collected from a young man in good health. The sequenced sample was central memory CD4+ T cells from blood. The CDR3 loop is CASSGYSSTDTQYF. As DNA, the CDR3 is TGTGCCAGCAGTGGCTACTCTAGCACAGATACGCAGTATTTT.